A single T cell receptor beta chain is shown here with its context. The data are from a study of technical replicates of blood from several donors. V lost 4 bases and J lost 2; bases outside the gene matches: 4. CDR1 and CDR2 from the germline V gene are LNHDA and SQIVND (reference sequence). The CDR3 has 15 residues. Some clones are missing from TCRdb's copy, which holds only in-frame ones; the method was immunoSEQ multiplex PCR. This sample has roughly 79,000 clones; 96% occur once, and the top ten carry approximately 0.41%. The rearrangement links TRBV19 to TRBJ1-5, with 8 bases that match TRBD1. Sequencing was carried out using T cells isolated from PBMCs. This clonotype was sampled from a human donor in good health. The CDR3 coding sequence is TGTGCCAGTAGTACCCTGGACAGGGGCAATCAGCCCCAGCATTTT. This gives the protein CASSTLDRGNQPQHF.